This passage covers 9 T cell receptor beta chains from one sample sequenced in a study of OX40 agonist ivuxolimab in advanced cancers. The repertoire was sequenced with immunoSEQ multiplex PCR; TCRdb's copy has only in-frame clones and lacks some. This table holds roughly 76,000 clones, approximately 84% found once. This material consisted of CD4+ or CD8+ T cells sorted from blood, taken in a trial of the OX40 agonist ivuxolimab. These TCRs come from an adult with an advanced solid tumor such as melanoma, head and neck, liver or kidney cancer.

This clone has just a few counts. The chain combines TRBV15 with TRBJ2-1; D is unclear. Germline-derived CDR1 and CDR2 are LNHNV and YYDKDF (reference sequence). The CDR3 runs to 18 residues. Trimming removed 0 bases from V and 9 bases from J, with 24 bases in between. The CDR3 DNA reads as TGTGCCACCAGCAGAGATCTAACCCCGCCTAGAGCGCTGGGTGAGCAGTTCTTC. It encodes CATSRDLTPPRALGEQFF.

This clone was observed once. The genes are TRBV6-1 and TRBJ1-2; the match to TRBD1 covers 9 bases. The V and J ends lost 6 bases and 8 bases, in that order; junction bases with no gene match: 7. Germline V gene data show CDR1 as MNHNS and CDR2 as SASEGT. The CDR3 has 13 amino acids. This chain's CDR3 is CASSWDRVSGYTF. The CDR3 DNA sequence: TGTGCCAGCAGCTGGGACAGGGTAAGCGGCTACACCTTC.

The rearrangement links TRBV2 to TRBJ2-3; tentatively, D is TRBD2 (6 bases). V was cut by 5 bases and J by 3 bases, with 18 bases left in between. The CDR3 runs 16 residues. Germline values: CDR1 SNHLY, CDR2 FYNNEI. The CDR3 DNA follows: TGTGCCAGCAGTCCCCAGACTAGGACCCTGACAGATACGCAGTATTTT. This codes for CASSPQTRTLTDTQYF.

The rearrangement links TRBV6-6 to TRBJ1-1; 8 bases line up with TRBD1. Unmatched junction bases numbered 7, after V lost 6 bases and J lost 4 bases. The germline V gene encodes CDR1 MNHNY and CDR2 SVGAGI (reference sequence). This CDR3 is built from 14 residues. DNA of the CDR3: TGTGCCAGCAGCTCACAGGGGGGGCCCACTGAAGCTTTCTTT. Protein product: CASSSQGGPTEAFF.

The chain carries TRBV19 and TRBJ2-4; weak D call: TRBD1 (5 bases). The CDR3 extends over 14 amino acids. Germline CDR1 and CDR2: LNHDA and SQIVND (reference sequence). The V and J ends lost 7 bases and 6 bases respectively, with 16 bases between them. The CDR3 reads CASTPTDTGNIQYF. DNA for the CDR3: TGTGCCAGTACTCCGACGGACACGGGAAACATTCAGTACTTC. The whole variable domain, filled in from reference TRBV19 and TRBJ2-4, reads DGGITQSPKYLFRKEGQNVTLSCEQNLNHDAMYWYRQDPGQGLRLIYYSQIVNDFQKGDIAEGYSVSREKKESFPLTVTSAQKNPTAFYLCASTPTDTGNIQYFGAGTRLSVL.

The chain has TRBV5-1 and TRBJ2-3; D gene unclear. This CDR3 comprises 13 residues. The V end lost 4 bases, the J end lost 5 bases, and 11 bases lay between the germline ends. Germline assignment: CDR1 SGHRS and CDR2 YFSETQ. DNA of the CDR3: TGCGCCAGCAGCCCCTACGCCGGAGATACGCAGTATTTT. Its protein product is CASSPYAGDTQYF.

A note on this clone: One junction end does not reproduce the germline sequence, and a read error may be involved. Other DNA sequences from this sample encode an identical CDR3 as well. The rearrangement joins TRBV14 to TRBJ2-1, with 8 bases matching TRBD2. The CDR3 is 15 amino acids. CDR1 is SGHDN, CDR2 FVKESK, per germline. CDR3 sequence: CASSQSSGRRDEQFF. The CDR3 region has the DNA TGTGCCAGTAGCCAGTCGAGCGGGAGACGTGATGAGCAGTTCTTC.

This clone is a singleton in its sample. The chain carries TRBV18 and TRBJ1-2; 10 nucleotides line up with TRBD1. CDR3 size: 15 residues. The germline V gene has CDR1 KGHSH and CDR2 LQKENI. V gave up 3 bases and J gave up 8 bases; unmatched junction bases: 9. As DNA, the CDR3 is TGTGCCAGCTCACCTCCCGGGACAGGGGAGCGCGGCTACACCTTC. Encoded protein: CASSPPGTGERGYTF.

The CDR3 spells CASSAPGLAGLNEQFF. The CDR3 nucleotides read TGTGCCAGCAGCGCTCCGGGGCTAGCGGGACTGAATGAGCAGTTCTTC. The chain recombines TRBV5-6 with TRBJ2-1, with 9 bases matching TRBD2. The CDR3 runs to 16 residues. J lost 7 bases, V lost 4 bases, and 12 bases had no gene match. The germline V gene has CDR1 SGHDT and CDR2 YYEEEE.